The 29 T cell receptor beta chains in this list originate from one sample, sequenced in a study of CD8 T cells in acute hepatitis C reinfection. Profiling relied on immunoSEQ multiplex PCR, and the TCRdb table lists in-frame clones only, not all of them. The sample holds fewer than 40,000 clones, approximately 85% seen once. Time point indicated: naive CD8 control sorted from an acute-time-point sample. Sequencing used naive CD8+ T cells from PBMCs. The receptors come from a woman younger than 30 who spontaneously cleared hepatitis C infection.

The chain employs TRBV9 and TRBJ2-5; tentatively, D is TRBD1 (7 bases). Germline assignment: CDR1 SGDLS and CDR2 YYNGEE. Trimming shortened V by 7 bases and J by 2 bases, and 12 bases separated the two germline ends. The CDR3 sequence is 13 residues long. CDR3 region: CASGGGDQETQYF. CDR3 in DNA: TGTGCCAGCGGAGGGGGCGATCAAGAGACCCAGTACTTC.

This clone was detected once. The genes are TRBV4-2 and TRBJ2-7; D possibly uses TRBD1 or TRBD2 (5 bases each). The CDR3 consists of 13 residues. Germline V CDR1 and CDR2: LGHNA, YNFKEQ. Trimming removed 1 base from V and 6 bases from J, with 10 bases in between. The CDR3 reads CASSQAGPVEQYF. The CDR3 nucleotides are TGTGCCAGCAGCCAAGCGGGGCCTGTCGAGCAGTACTTC.

The chain combines TRBV4-1 with TRBJ2-2, with D perhaps assigned TRBD1 or TRBD2 (5 bases each). Trimming removed 1 base from V and 8 bases from J, with 8 bases in between. The CDR3 totals 13 residues. Per the germline V gene, CDR1 is MGHRA and CDR2 is YSYEKL. The DNA for the CDR3 is TGCGCCAGCAGCCAAGTGGGGGAAGGGGAGCTGTTTTTT. Translating gives CASSQVGEGELFF.

Comments on this clone: One end of the junction fails to match germline, which may point to a read error. Within the sample, other DNA sequences also encode this same CDR3. This sequence joins TRBV2 and TRBJ2-7; D tentatively fits TRBD1 or TRBD2 (5 bases each). The germline V gene encodes CDR1 SNHLY and CDR2 FYNNEI. This CDR3 contains 15 residues. The CDR3 here is CASTDTSSRPYEQYF. CDR3 nucleotide sequence: TGTGCCAGCACGGACACTTCTAGCAGACCCTACGAGCAGTATTTC.

This clone occurred a few times. The chain employs TRBV10-2 and TRBJ2-2; no reliable D call. Per germline, CDR1 WSHSY and CDR2 SAAADI. Trimming removed 4 bases from V and 3 bases from J, with 9 bases in between. The CDR3 contains 14 residues. This CDR3 reads CASSATVYTGELFF. Here the CDR3 DNA reads TGCGCCAGCAGTGCGACCGTATACACCGGGGAGCTGTTTTTT.

The V call is TRBV19, the J call TRBJ2-2; 10 positions match TRBD2. Unmatched junction bases numbered 3, after V lost 7 bases and J lost 7 bases. This CDR3 contains 13 residues. From germline, CDR1 is LNHDA and CDR2 SQIVND (reference sequence). The DNA of the CDR3 is TGTGCCAGTAAGGGACTAGCGTTCGGGGAGCTGTTTTTT. Protein product: CASKGLAFGELFF.

The rearrangement joins TRBV12-5 to TRBJ2-5, with D perhaps matching TRBD2 (5 bases). Trimming pared 1 base from V and 4 bases from J, leaving 10 bases between. The CDR3 contains 14 residues. The V gene's germline CDR1 is LGHNT and CDR2 FRNRAP. CDR3: CASGLAGMGETQYF. The DNA of the CDR3 is TGTGCTAGTGGTTTGGCCGGGATGGGAGAGACCCAGTACTTC.

J is TRBJ2-7 and V is TRBV10-3; possibly TRBD1 for D (6 bases). V lost 4 bases, J lost 3 bases, and 13 bases lay in between. This CDR3 comprises 14 residues. Per the germline V gene, CDR1 is ENHRY and CDR2 is SYGVKD. CDR3 amino acids: CAISVTGQVYEQYF. DNA for the CDR3: TGTGCCATCAGTGTTACGGGACAAGTCTACGAGCAGTACTTC.

The sample holds one count of this clone. The gene calls are TRBV13 and TRBJ2-7; TRBD2 aligns across 11 bases. After removal of 5 bases from V and 3 bases from J, the junction contained 3 bases not matched to a gene. The CDR3 runs to 14 residues. Germline V gene lookup returns CDR1 PRHDT and CDR2 FYEKMQ (reference sequence). The CDR3 is CASSPGTSGYEQYF. CDR3 in DNA: TGTGCCAGCAGCCCAGGGACTAGCGGCTACGAGCAGTACTTC.

The rearrangement links TRBV4-2 to TRBJ2-3; maybe TRBD2 (6 bases). Germline-derived CDR1 and CDR2 are LGHNA and YNFKEQ. There are 13 residues in the CDR3. Deletions cut 1 base from V and 6 bases from J, with 8 bases between. The CDR3 nucleotides read TGTGCCAGCAGCCAAGTCAGCGGGGATACGCAGTATTTT. Its protein product is CASSQVSGDTQYF.

The chain recombines TRBV29-1 with TRBJ2-7, with D perhaps matching TRBD1 or TRBD2 (5 bases each). V was pared by 1 base and J by 1 base, with 11 bases between. CDR1 and CDR2 from the germline V gene are SQVTM and ANQGSEA. The CDR3 totals 14 residues. The CDR3 loop reads CSVEVRGDSYEQYF. Here the CDR3 DNA reads TGCAGCGTTGAAGTCCGAGGGGATTCCTACGAGCAGTACTTC.

The chain is built from TRBV30 and TRBJ1-1, with 10 nucleotides matching TRBD1. CDR3 size: 13 residues. Germline loops: CDR1 GTSNPN, CDR2 SVGIG (reference sequence). V trimming: 3 bases; J trimming: 4 bases; junction bases outside the gene matches: 2. The CDR3 region has the DNA TGTGCCTGGAGGGACAGGGGGGTCACTGAAGCTTTCTTT. Protein product: CAWRDRGVTEAFF.

The V and J genes are TRBV10-2 and TRBJ2-7; possible D gene TRBD2, 5 bases. CDR1 is WSHSY, CDR2 SAAADI, per germline. CDR3 length: 14 amino acids. Deletions cut 11 bases from V and 2 bases from J, with 19 bases between. The DNA for the CDR3 is TGCGCCGTCGCGGTCGGTGGGAGCACCTACGAGCAGTACTTC. This sequence encodes CAVAVGGSTYEQYF.

The J gene is TRBJ2-7, the V gene TRBV2; no definite D call. CDR1 and CDR2 from the germline V gene are SNHLY and FYNNEI. This CDR3 is 16 amino acids long. Trimming pared 8 bases from V and 2 bases from J, leaving 22 bases between. The chain's CDR3 is CASLETTRKAPYEQYF. The DNA of the CDR3 is TGTGCCAGCCTTGAGACGACGAGAAAAGCTCCCTACGAGCAGTACTTC.

This clone was observed once. The chain joins TRBV6-6 to TRBJ2-1, with TRBD2 identical over 10 bases. J was trimmed by 2 bases and V by 5 bases; bases with no gene match: 6. Germline V gene sequence: CDR1 MNHNY, CDR2 SVGAGI (reference sequence). This CDR3 is 16 amino acids long. The CDR3 region has the DNA TGTGCCAGCAGTGCTAGCGGGAGTTTCACCTACAATGAGCAGTTCTTC. Translated: CASSASGSFTYNEQFF.

The rearrangement joins TRBV9 to TRBJ2-3; D gene uncertain. This CDR3 has 14 amino acids. The V gene lost 3 bases and the J gene lost 0 bases, with 8 bases spanning the gap. The germline gives CDR1 SGDLS, CDR2 YYNGEE. For the CDR3, the DNA is TGTGCCAGCAGCGCACCGAGTAGCACAGATACGCAGTATTTT. Translating it yields CASSAPSSTDTQYF.

This rearrangement joins TRBV29-1 to TRBJ2-2, with D tentatively TRBD2 (6 bases). Germline CDR1 is SQVTM and CDR2 is ANQGSEA. The CDR3 sequence is 14 residues long. V lost 6 bases to trimming and J lost 5 bases, with 16 bases between them. The chain's CDR3 is CSVDPGLQTGELFF. CDR3 nucleotides: TGCAGCGTAGATCCGGGACTCCAAACCGGGGAGCTGTTTTTT.

V gene TRBV28 combines with J gene TRBJ1-2; 8 bases line up with TRBD1. The V gene end was trimmed by 5 bases and the J gene end by 8 bases; junction bases not matched to a gene: 13. The CDR3 extends over 15 amino acids. Germline CDR1 reads MDHEN; CDR2 reads SYDVKM. The CDR3 region has the DNA TGTGCCAGCAGTGGACAGGGAGGGACGGCGGGGGGCTACACCTTC. Amino acid sequence: CASSGQGGTAGGYTF.

This chain joins TRBV11-2 and TRBJ2-1; 7 bases map to TRBD2. The CDR3 covers 15 residues. J lost 2 bases, V lost 1 base, and 2 bases had no gene match. Germline CDR1 SGHAT, CDR2 FQNNGV. The CDR3 DNA sequence: TGTGCCAGCAGCTTAGGGGAGGGCCCCTACAATGAGCAGTTCTTC. This encodes CASSLGEGPYNEQFF. Combining the CDR3 with reference TRBV11-2 and TRBJ2-1 gives the whole variable domain EAGVAQSPRYKIIEKRQSVAFWCNPISGHATLYWYQQILGQGPKLLIQFQNNGVVDDSQLPKDRFSAERLKGVDSTLKIQPAKLEDSAVYLCASSLGEGPYNEQFFGPGTRLTVL.

This chain joins TRBV10-2 and TRBJ2-1; D ambiguous. The CDR3 length is 14 residues. CDR1 and CDR2 from the germline V gene are WSHSY and SAAADI. The ends were cut back, 3 bases at V and 7 bases at J, with 13 bases in the middle. Here the CDR3 DNA reads TGCGCCAGCAGTGAATTAACCGCTGTAAATGAGCAGTTCTTC. It translates to CASSELTAVNEQFF.

Comments on this clone: In the same sample, other DNA sequences code for this CDR3. CDR3 protein: CASSSGVEQFF. In DNA form, the CDR3 reads TGTGCCAGCAGTTCGGGAGTTGAGCAGTTCTTC. The V gene is TRBV27, the J gene TRBJ2-1; the D gene is possibly TRBD2 (6 bases). V was shortened by 4 bases and J by 9 bases, with 7 bases between the two germline ends. The CDR3 covers 11 residues. Germline CDR1 MNHEY, CDR2 SMNVEV (reference sequence).

This chain links TRBV5-6 with TRBJ2-6; 10 bases fit TRBD1. This CDR3 has 18 residues. Germline CDR1 SGHDT, CDR2 YYEEEE. V trimming: 5 bases; J trimming: 1 base; junction bases outside the gene matches: 9. The CDR3 DNA reads TGTGCCAGCAGTTTTAGGCCGGGACAGGGGTCTGGGGCCAACGTCCTGACTTTC. Translated: CASSFRPGQGSGANVLTF.

This chain uses TRBV7-9 with TRBJ1-1; 9 bases align to TRBD1. The CDR3 consists of 14 residues. V lost 8 bases to trimming and J lost 4 bases; unmatched junction nucleotides: 8. Germline V gene lookup returns CDR1 SEHNR and CDR2 FQNEAQ (reference sequence). The CDR3 bases are TGTGCCAGCTACCGGGACAGGGTGCCCACTGAAGCTTTCTTT. Translated, it gives CASYRDRVPTEAFF. Using reference TRBV7-9 and TRBJ1-1 for the parts outside the CDR3, the full variable domain is DTGVSQNPRHKITKRGQNVTFRCDPISEHNRLYWYRQTLGQGPEFLTYFQNEAQLEKSRLLSDRFSAERPKGSFSTLEIQRTEQGDSAMYLCASYRDRVPTEAFFGQGTRLTVV.

The gene calls are TRBV7-8 and TRBJ2-5; D is undetermined. TRBJ2-7 explains the end of the DNA better; the J call may be wrong. The germline V gene encodes CDR1 SGHVS and CDR2 FQNEAQ. CDR3 length equals 12 residues. CDR3 in DNA: TGTGCCAGCAGCTTACACCCCTACGAGCAGTACTTC. Translating it yields CASSLHPYEQYF.

This clone was recorded a few times. V usage is TRBV27 and J usage is TRBJ2-7; no clear D. Per the germline V gene, CDR1 is MNHEY and CDR2 is SMNVEV (reference sequence). Trimming stripped 2 bases from V and 3 bases from J, with 14 bases between. The CDR3 has 15 residues. CDR3 sequence reads: CASSLASSKVYEQYF. For the CDR3, the DNA is TGTGCCAGCAGTTTAGCGTCTAGTAAGGTCTACGAGCAGTACTTC.

The chain links TRBV11-2 to TRBJ2-3; D possibly corresponds to TRBD2 (5 bases). From germline, CDR1 is SGHAT and CDR2 FQNNGV. There are 13 residues in the CDR3. V lost 8 bases, J lost 0 bases, and 9 bases lay in between. CDR3 DNA: TGTGCCAGCCTGGGCGGGAGCACAGATACGCAGTATTTT. Residues: CASLGGSTDTQYF.

This chain uses TRBV5-6 with TRBJ1-1, with D uncertain. The CDR3 totals 12 residues. Germline loops: CDR1 SGHDT, CDR2 YYEEEE. Trimming took off 0 bases at V and 9 bases at J, with 9 bases between the two ends. DNA for the CDR3: TGTGCCAGCAGCTTGGGGACCAGTAAAGCTTTCTTT. It encodes CASSLGTSKAFF.

The J gene is TRBJ1-2, the V gene TRBV6-6; a weak D match, TRBD1 (6 bases). This CDR3 has 13 residues. With 8 bases removed from V and 4 bases from J, the gap between germline ends came to 14 bases. The V gene's germline CDR1 is MNHNY and CDR2 SVGAGI (reference sequence). The CDR3 DNA reads as TGTGCCAGCGGGGGGGCCTTATTCTATGGCTACACCTTC. Translated: CASGGALFYGYTF.

This clone showed up just once. The chain combines TRBV7-9 with TRBJ2-1; 7 bases match TRBD2. V lost 7 bases and J lost 8; bases outside the gene matches: 11. This CDR3 is 14 amino acids long. The germline V gene has CDR1 SEHNR and CDR2 FQNEAQ (reference sequence). DNA of the CDR3: TGTGCCAGCACGTTGGCGGGAGTCGCTGATGAGCAGTTCTTC. Amino acid sequence: CASTLAGVADEQFF. The complete variable domain, with remaining parts taken from reference TRBV7-9 and TRBJ2-1, reads DTGVSQNPRHKITKRGQNVTFRCDPISEHNRLYWYRQTLGQGPEFLTYFQNEAQLEKSRLLSDRFSAERPKGSFSTLEIQRTEQGDSAMYLCASTLAGVADEQFFGPGTRLTVL.